Here is one T cell receptor (beta chain) with its context. This sample was taken from a study of blood T cell repertoires in COVID-19. Generated by immunoSEQ multiplex PCR, the TCRdb table keeps only in-frame clones and is missing some. The sample has under 300,000 clones; roughly 89% are singletons. The CDR3 has 15 residues. Deletions cut 7 bases from V and 4 bases from J, with 15 bases between. Looked up from germline, CDR1 is SGHRS and CDR2 is YFSETQ. The clonotype was recovered from a middle-aged man with acute or convalescent COVID-19. Material for sequencing was peripheral blood. This chain joins TRBV5-1 and TRBJ1-6; tentative D call: TRBD1 (6 bases). CDR3 nucleotides: TGCGCCAGCCGGCCGGGGACATCTTATAATTCACCCCTCCACTTT. Amino acid sequence: CASRPGTSYNSPLHF.